This T cell receptor beta chain was observed in a study of multiple sclerosis patients with progressive multifocal leukoencephalopathy. Study observations and caveats: Less diverse TRB repertoires were suggested in most PML patients.

CDR1 and CDR2 (germline): SGHRS, YFSETQ. Trimming removed 4 bases from V and 2 bases from J; junction bases left unmatched: 2. The CDR3 is 15 amino acids. About this clone itself: Its target is not known.

The time point: time of PML onset. Produced via immunoSEQ multiplex PCR; TCRdb's table is partial and in-frame only. The data contain roughly 32,000 clones, more than 75% of them seen just once; the ten biggest clones take up more than 3%. V and J are TRBV5-1 and TRBJ2-1; TRBD2 aligns across 11 bases. This sample comprised PBMCs, obtained from a patient treated with natalizumab. This receptor was taken from a human donor with progressive multifocal leukoencephalopathy. Here the CDR3 DNA reads TGCGCCAGCAGCGCACTAGCGGGAGCCTACAATGAGCAGTTCTTC. It translates to CASSALAGAYNEQFF.